The 28 T cell receptor beta chains below were found in one sample sequenced in a study of CD8 T cells in Susac syndrome. cDNA came from around 0.5 to 1 ug RNA primed by random hexamers. TCRdb re-called the immunoSEQ multiplex PCR reads with MiXCR, one entry per CDR3 protein. Among some 95,000 distinct CDR3 sequences, approximately 95% were seen once, and the ten largest hold around 0.32%. The sequenced material came from CD8+ T cells from PBMCs. Source of these receptors: a human donor in good health.

The chain joins TRBV10-3 to TRBJ1-6; D is possibly TRBD1 (6 bases). CDR3 size: 14 residues. The germline gives CDR1 ENHRY, CDR2 SYGVKD. Trimming shortened V by 9 bases and J by 5 bases, and 14 bases separated the two germline ends. The CDR3 region is CAMGGTSDNSPLHF. CDR3 DNA: TGTGCCATGGGGGGGACATCAGATAATTCACCCCTCCACTTT.

In this sample, this clonotype turned up once. The chain recombines TRBV3-1 with TRBJ2-1; a possible D gene is TRBD2 (5 bases). CDR3 length: 15 amino acids. The germline V gene encodes CDR1 LGHDT and CDR2 YNNKEL (reference sequence). Between the trimmed V and J ends, which lost 2 bases and 4 bases, there was a span of 12 bases. CDR3 loop: CASSQIGVGYNEQFF. CDR3 nucleotide sequence: TGTGCCAGCAGCCAAATCGGGGTAGGGTACAATGAGCAGTTCTTC.

The V and J genes are TRBV27 and TRBJ2-5; the match to TRBD2 covers 16 bases. This CDR3 has 13 amino acids. CDR1 and CDR2 (germline): MNHEY, SMNVEV (reference sequence). Trimming took 5 bases from V and 9 from J; bases not matched to a gene: 0. The CDR3 DNA reads as TGTGCCAGCAGTGGGACTAGCGGGGGGGCCCAGTACTTC. This codes for CASSGTSGGAQYF.

The rearrangement uses TRBV7-3 and TRBJ2-2, with a weak D call TRBD2 (5 bases). The ends were cut back, 4 bases at V and 0 bases at J, with 9 bases in the middle. This CDR3 is built from 15 residues. The germline CDR1 and CDR2 sequences are SGHTA and FQGTGA. The CDR3 nucleotides read TGTGCCAGCAGCTCCGGACTGACGAACACCGGGGAGCTGTTTTTT. It yields the protein CASSSGLTNTGELFF.

The chain joins TRBV30 to TRBJ2-1; 13 nucleotides align to TRBD2. This CDR3 comprises 15 residues. Trimming at V came to 5 bases and at J to 5 bases, leaving 6 bases not matched to a gene. The V gene's germline CDR1 is GTSNPN and CDR2 SVGIG (reference sequence). The DNA of the CDR3 is TGTGCCTGGCGGGGACTAGCGGGGAACCACAATGAGCAGTTCTTC. Translation gives CAWRGLAGNHNEQFF.

V and J are TRBV6-5 and TRBJ2-7; D unresolved. The germline gives CDR1 MNHEY, CDR2 SVGAGI. Deletions cut 4 bases from V and 5 bases from J, with 12 bases between. This CDR3 has 13 residues. CDR3: CASSSGPENEQYF. DNA for the CDR3: TGTGCCAGCAGTTCTGGGCCAGAGAACGAGCAGTACTTC.

This clonotype showed up just a few times. The gene calls are TRBV29-1 and TRBJ2-7; weak D call: TRBD2 (6 bases). V shed 1 base and J shed 0 bases, with 13 bases lying between them. CDR3 size: 15 residues. Per germline, CDR1 SQVTM and CDR2 ANQGSEA. The CDR3 protein is CSVEGGETGSYEQYF. The CDR3 bases are TGCAGCGTTGAAGGGGGGGAGACGGGCTCCTACGAGCAGTACTTC.

The chain is built from TRBV12-3 or TRBV12-4 and TRBJ2-7, with D maybe TRBD1 (6 bases). The CDR3 has 14 residues. V gave up 5 bases and J gave up 2 bases, with 13 bases separating them. CDR3 protein: CASSPRQVPYEQYF. The CDR3 DNA is TGTGCCAGCAGTCCCAGACAGGTCCCCTACGAGCAGTACTTC.

The genes are TRBV4-1 and TRBJ2-3, with 8 bases matching TRBD1. Germline V lookup: CDR1 MGHRA, CDR2 YSYEKL. The trim removed 9 bases at V and 3 bases at J, leaving 8 bases unmatched. This CDR3 comprises 14 residues. The chain's CDR3 is CASRTGMGTDTQYF. CDR3 nucleotide sequence: TGCGCCAGTAGGACAGGGATGGGGACAGATACGCAGTATTTT.

This clonotype has just one count. V is TRBV7-9 and J is TRBJ2-7, with 7 bases fitting TRBD1. The CDR3 consists of 12 residues. The V segment lost 5 bases and the J segment 5 bases; nucleotides outside the gene matches: 3. Germline V gene data show CDR1 as SEHNR and CDR2 as FQNEAQ (reference sequence). CDR3 bases: TGTGCCAGCAGCGCGCAGGGGGACGAGCAGTACTTC. This codes for CASSAQGDEQYF.

Written as DNA, the CDR3 is TGCAGCGTTGACGGAGGTAGCGGGGGGTACGAGACCCAGTACTTC. Protein: CSVDGGSGGYETQYF. The chain uses TRBV29-1 and TRBJ2-5, with 10 bases that match TRBD2. Germline CDR1 reads SQVTM; CDR2 reads ANQGSEA. The V segment lost 3 bases and the J segment 5 bases; nucleotides outside the gene matches: 9. This CDR3 has 15 residues.

For the CDR3, the DNA is TGTGCCAGCAGCTTAGCGTCCCCAGGGGGCTCCTACGAGCAGTACTTC. Protein sequence: CASSLASPGGSYEQYF. The genes are TRBV7-6 and TRBJ2-7, with TRBD1 matching over 7 bases. The V gene end was trimmed by 0 bases and the J gene end by 0 bases; junction bases not matched to a gene: 5. CDR1 and CDR2 from the germline V gene are SGHVS and FNYEAQ. The CDR3 has 16 amino acids.

This rearrangement joins TRBV20-1 to TRBJ1-5; TRBD1 matches at 7 bases. CDR1 DFQATT and CDR2 SNEGSKA come from the germline V gene (reference sequence). This CDR3 comprises 13 residues. V trimming: 6 bases; J trimming: 5 bases; junction bases outside the gene matches: 7. The CDR3 sequence: CSAPGQGDQPQHF. DNA for the CDR3: TGCAGTGCCCCGGGGCAGGGGGATCAGCCCCAGCATTTT.

This chain uses TRBV5-6 with TRBJ1-2; D might be TRBD1 (5 bases). With 7 bases removed from V and 4 bases from J, the gap between germline ends came to 26 bases. The CDR3 is made up of 17 amino acids. CDR1 and CDR2 from the germline V gene are SGHDT and YYEEEE. Here the CDR3 reads CASGIRETVSTPYGYTF. The CDR3, as DNA: TGTGCCAGCGGAATTCGGGAGACAGTTTCAACGCCCTATGGCTACACCTTC. The full variable domain, in which reference TRBV5-6 and TRBJ1-2 provide the parts outside the CDR3, is DAGVTQSPTHLIKTRGQQVTLRCSPKSGHDTVSWYQQALGQGPQFIFQYYEEEERQRGNFPDRFSGHQFPNYSSELNVNALLLGDSALYLCASGIRETVSTPYGYTFGSGTRLTVV.

The chain combines TRBV10-3 with TRBJ2-7; D call uncertain. CDR1 is ENHRY, CDR2 SYGVKD, per germline. Between the trimmed V and J ends, which lost 10 bases and 8 bases, there was a span of 15 bases. This CDR3 comprises 11 residues. The CDR3 loop reads CATSHRAQQYF. CDR3 coding DNA: TGTGCCACCTCCCATAGGGCTCAGCAGTACTTC.

This chain links TRBV15 with TRBJ1-6; D remains unclear. Trimming cost V 5 bases and J 7 bases, with 15 bases left between them. The CDR3 totals 15 residues. Germline values: CDR1 LNHNV, CDR2 YYDKDF (reference sequence). CDR3 DNA sequence: TGTGCCACCAGCTCATACACCGCTTTGAATTCACCCCTCCACTTT. The encoded protein is CATSSYTALNSPLHF.

The chain carries TRBV29-1 and TRBJ2-3; D is undetermined. V shed 0 bases and J shed 7 bases, with 8 bases lying between them. Germline-derived CDR1 and CDR2 are SQVTM and ANQGSEA. There are 12 residues in the CDR3. CDR3 nucleotide sequence: TGCAGCGTTGAAGACGACCGCCATACGCAGTATTTT. Its translation is CSVEDDRHTQYF.

The table lists this clonotype with a count of one. The chain is built from TRBV2 and TRBJ2-6; D call uncertain. Germline-derived CDR1 and CDR2 are SNHLY and FYNNEI. The ends were cut back, 7 bases at V and 4 bases at J, with 8 bases in the middle. This CDR3 comprises 13 residues. This chain's CDR3 is CASMTSGANVLTF. The CDR3 nucleotides read TGTGCCAGCATGACGTCCGGGGCCAACGTCCTGACTTTC.

The chain links TRBV13 to TRBJ2-7, with a tentative D call TRBD1 (7 bases). The CDR3 is 12 residues long. The V gene's germline CDR1 is PRHDT and CDR2 FYEKMQ (reference sequence). Trimming pared 8 bases from V and 3 bases from J, leaving 11 bases between. The DNA of the CDR3 is TGTGCCAGCGCCCAGGGGGGCTACGAGCAGTACTTC. Encoded protein: CASAQGGYEQYF. The full variable domain, in which reference TRBV13 and TRBJ2-7 provide the parts outside the CDR3, is AAGVIQSPRHLIKEKRETATLKCYPIPRHDTVYWYQQGPGQDPQFLISFYEKMQSDKGSIPDRFSAQQFSDYHSELNMSSLELGDSALYFCASAQGGYEQYFGPGTRLTVT.

V is TRBV4-1 and J is TRBJ2-7; tentatively, D is TRBD2 (6 bases). Trimming shortened V by 3 bases and J by 6 bases, and 12 bases separated the two germline ends. The CDR3 sequence is 13 residues long. Germline CDR1 and CDR2: MGHRA and YSYEKL. CDR3 sequence reads: CASSQVPAGEQYF. The DNA for the CDR3 is TGCGCCAGCAGCCAGGTACCAGCGGGCGAGCAGTACTTC.

This sequence joins TRBV29-1 and TRBJ1-2, with 9 bases matching TRBD1. With V trimmed by 5 bases and J by 7 bases, 14 bases remained unmatched. Germline CDR1 SQVTM, CDR2 ANQGSEA. This CDR3 spans 15 amino acids. CDR3 sequence: CSVLQGAASFSGYTF. The CDR3 DNA reads as TGCAGCGTTCTACAGGGGGCTGCTAGTTTCAGTGGCTACACCTTC. Full variable domain (missing parts from reference TRBV29-1 and TRBJ1-2): SAVISQKPSRDICQRGTSLTIQCQVDSQVTMMFWYRQQPGQSLTLIATANQGSEATYESGFVIDKFPISRPNLTFSTLTVSNMSPEDSSIYLCSVLQGAASFSGYTFGSGTRLTVV.

The chain employs TRBV12-3 or TRBV12-4 and TRBJ2-7; TRBD2 matches at 13 bases. The CDR3 runs to 15 residues. V trimming: 5 bases; J trimming: 3 bases; junction bases outside the gene matches: 4. The CDR3 nucleotides are TGTGCCAGCAGTCATACTAGCGGGGGGGACTACGAGCAGTACTTC. It encodes CASSHTSGGDYEQYF.

The chain employs TRBV29-1 and TRBJ2-7; D is ambiguous. Germline V gene lookup returns CDR1 SQVTM and CDR2 ANQGSEA. V was trimmed by 7 bases and J by 3 bases, leaving 13 bases between them. This CDR3 has 12 residues. Written as DNA, the CDR3 is TGCAGCGCACTGGGCCCCTTCTACGAGCAGTACTTC. Its translation: CSALGPFYEQYF.

This clonotype was found once. This sequence joins TRBV29-1 and TRBJ1-1, with D unclear. The CDR3 loop spans 11 amino acids. CDR1 and CDR2 (germline): SQVTM, ANQGSEA. V was cut by 4 bases and J by 3 bases, with 6 bases left in between. CDR3 DNA: TGCAGCGTTGGGAGGGACACTGAAGCTTTCTTT. This translates into CSVGRDTEAFF.

This clonotype has only one observation. V and J are TRBV7-9 and TRBJ2-4, with a tentative D call TRBD1 (6 bases). V was trimmed by 8 bases and J by 13 bases, leaving 18 bases between them. The germline gives CDR1 SEHNR, CDR2 FQNEAQ (reference sequence). The CDR3 totals 12 residues. CDR3 nucleotides: TGTGCCAGCGGGTTAGGGGGAGCCTGGCAGTACTTC. As protein: CASGLGGAWQYF.

The count of this clonotype is one. The chain joins TRBV14 to TRBJ1-4; 7 nucleotides agree with TRBD1. Per germline, CDR1 SGHDN and CDR2 FVKESK. Unmatched junction bases numbered 6, after V lost 1 base and J lost 7 bases. The CDR3 runs 15 residues. The CDR3 nucleotides read TGTGCCAGCAGCCAAGTTCAGGGGGTATTTGAAAAACTGTTTTTT. It translates to CASSQVQGVFEKLFF.

The chain is built from TRBV4-1 and TRBJ2-1; TRBD2 matches at 8 bases. The CDR3 totals 15 residues. The V and J ends lost 0 bases and 8 bases, in that order; junction bases with no gene match: 6. Germline CDR1 and CDR2: MGHRA and YSYEKL. The CDR3, as DNA: TGCGCCAGCAGCCAAGATGGGACTAGTTTAGATGAGCAGTTCTTC. Translation: CASSQDGTSLDEQFF.

J is TRBJ2-7 and V is TRBV6-1, with 7 bases identical to TRBD2. Losses at the gene ends were 5 bases for V and 2 bases for J; bases not matched to a gene: 6. Germline-derived CDR1 and CDR2 are MNHNS and SASEGT. This CDR3 is built from 14 residues. CDR3 sequence (DNA): TGTGCCAGCAGTCCCTGGGGGGGTCCCTACGAGCAGTACTTC. Translation: CASSPWGGPYEQYF.